These 12 T cell receptor beta chains were all obtained from the same sample, sequenced in a study of cytomegalovirus exposure and HLA in healthy donors. The primer mix had 60 Vbeta and 13 Jbeta primers. Clones were read by immunoSEQ multiplex PCR, and TCRdb kept only the in-frame ones, dropping some. Of 100,000 to 120,000 clones detected, approximately 83% appear once; the ten largest clones hold about 1.8%. Sequencing was performed on PBMCs. These receptors were collected from a man aged 40-50 years in good health and CMV-seronegative.

This chain connects TRBV6-1 to TRBJ1-2, with D possibly matching TRBD1 (5 bases). This CDR3 has 13 residues. Trimming took 2 bases from V and 8 from J, leaving 12 bases between them. Germline V gives CDR1 MNHNS, CDR2 SASEGT. CDR3 in amino acids: CASSETRGGGYTF. As DNA, the CDR3 is TGTGCCAGCAGTGAAACTCGTGGGGGGGGCTACACCTTC.

This clone was seen just once. The CDR3 DNA is TGTGCCAGCAGCTTGTACAGGAACACTGAAGCTTTCTTT. It is translated as CASSLYRNTEAFF. The chain combines TRBV13 with TRBJ1-1; D ambiguous. The CDR3 runs to 13 residues. Trimming removed 3 bases at V and 1 base at J, with 6 bases between. CDR1 PRHDT and CDR2 FYEKMQ come from the germline V gene (reference sequence).

The chain combines TRBV7-8 with TRBJ2-1; D remains unclear. Germline CDR1 and CDR2: SGHVS and FQNEAQ. Trimming shortened V by 1 base and J by 6 bases, and 4 bases separated the two germline ends. The CDR3 spans 12 residues. As DNA, the CDR3 is TGTGCCAGCAGCTTAGATCGCAATGAGCAGTTCTTC. This codes for CASSLDRNEQFF. The variable domain in full, completed from reference TRBV7-8 and TRBJ2-1, reads GAGVSQSPRYKVAKRGQDVALRCDPISGHVSLFWYQQALGQGPEFLTYFQNEAQLDKSGLPSDRFFAERPEGSVSTLKIQRTQQEDSAVYLCASSLDRNEQFFGPGTRLTVL.

The chain has TRBV7-2 and TRBJ1-5; weak D call: TRBD1 (5 bases). V was shortened by 6 bases and J by 6 bases, with 15 bases between the two germline ends. The germline V gene has CDR1 SGHTA and CDR2 FQGNSA. The CDR3 has 14 residues. The CDR3 is CASSSTGGGQPQHF. The CDR3 bases are TGTGCCAGCAGTTCCACCGGGGGGGGTCAGCCCCAGCATTTT.

V and J are TRBV6-6 and TRBJ2-7; 12 bases map to TRBD2. J lost 7 bases, V lost 0 bases, and 4 bases had no gene match. The germline CDR1 and CDR2 sequences are MNHNY and SVGAGI (reference sequence). The length of the CDR3 is 15 residues. CDR3 region: CASSYSLAGGLEQYF. DNA of the CDR3: TGTGCCAGCAGTTACTCCCTAGCGGGGGGGCTGGAGCAGTACTTC.

A remark on this clone: At one of its ends the junction is not consistent with the germline gene, which may arise from a read error. This chain connects TRBV27 to TRBJ1-2; 8 positions match TRBD1. The V gene's germline CDR1 is MNHEY and CDR2 SMNVEV (reference sequence). The CDR3 is made up of 14 amino acids. The chain's CDR3 is CATSSLTGVHGYTF. CDR3 bases: TGTGCCACCAGTTCCTTGACAGGGGTCCATGGCTACACCTTC.

This clone was observed a handful of times. The J gene is TRBJ1-2, the V gene TRBV28; D call uncertain. Looked up from germline, CDR1 is MDHEN and CDR2 is SYDVKM. The germline V and J ends were trimmed by 5 bases and 4 bases, with 5 bases remaining between them. The CDR3 sequence is 11 residues long. The CDR3 loop reads CASSLRYGYTF. For the CDR3, the DNA is TGTGCCAGCAGTCTCCGCTATGGCTACACCTTC.

V and J are TRBV6-5 and TRBJ2-1, with a tentative D call TRBD2 (7 bases). V dropped 7 bases and J dropped 8 bases, with 18 bases sitting between them. This CDR3 comprises 14 residues. CDR1 is MNHEY, CDR2 SVGAGI, per germline. The CDR3 spells CASTRGAGGHEQFF. The DNA of the CDR3 is TGTGCCAGCACCCGGGGGGCCGGGGGGCATGAGCAGTTCTTC.

The chain recombines TRBV28 with TRBJ1-5, with TRBD1 matching over 7 bases. Germline V gene lookup returns CDR1 MDHEN and CDR2 SYDVKM. V trimming: 7 bases; J trimming: 4 bases; junction bases outside the gene matches: 4. This CDR3 region has 13 residues. CDR3: CASTRQGNQPQHF. The CDR3 region has the DNA TGTGCCAGCACCAGACAGGGTAATCAGCCCCAGCATTTT.

V and J are TRBV7-8 and TRBJ1-1, with D perhaps TRBD1 (6 bases). This CDR3 comprises 13 residues. Trimming removed 4 bases from V and 6 bases from J, with 12 bases in between. The germline gives CDR1 SGHVS, CDR2 FQNEAQ. Written as DNA, the CDR3 is TGTGCCAGCAGCTACAGGGTAGCTCCTGAAGCTTTCTTT. Translation: CASSYRVAPEAFF.

The DNA of the CDR3 is TGCGCCAGCAGCTTGGAAGGGGGGGGCCGGGGGCTGTTTTTT. Residues: CASSLEGGGRGLFF. The rearrangement links TRBV5-1 to TRBJ1-4; TRBD1 is a possible D gene (6 bases). Germline CDR1 and CDR2: SGHRS and YFSETQ. The CDR3 is 14 residues long. The V end lost 0 bases, the J end lost 14 bases, and 17 bases lay between the germline ends.

The chain employs TRBV5-6 and TRBJ1-3; D not certain. Germline CDR1 and CDR2: SGHDT and YYEEEE. The CDR3 is made up of 15 amino acids. V was trimmed by 0 bases and J by 4 bases, leaving 11 bases between them. The CDR3 DNA reads TGTGCCAGCAGCTTGGGGGCAGCTTACGGAAACACCATATATTTT. It yields the protein CASSLGAAYGNTIYF.